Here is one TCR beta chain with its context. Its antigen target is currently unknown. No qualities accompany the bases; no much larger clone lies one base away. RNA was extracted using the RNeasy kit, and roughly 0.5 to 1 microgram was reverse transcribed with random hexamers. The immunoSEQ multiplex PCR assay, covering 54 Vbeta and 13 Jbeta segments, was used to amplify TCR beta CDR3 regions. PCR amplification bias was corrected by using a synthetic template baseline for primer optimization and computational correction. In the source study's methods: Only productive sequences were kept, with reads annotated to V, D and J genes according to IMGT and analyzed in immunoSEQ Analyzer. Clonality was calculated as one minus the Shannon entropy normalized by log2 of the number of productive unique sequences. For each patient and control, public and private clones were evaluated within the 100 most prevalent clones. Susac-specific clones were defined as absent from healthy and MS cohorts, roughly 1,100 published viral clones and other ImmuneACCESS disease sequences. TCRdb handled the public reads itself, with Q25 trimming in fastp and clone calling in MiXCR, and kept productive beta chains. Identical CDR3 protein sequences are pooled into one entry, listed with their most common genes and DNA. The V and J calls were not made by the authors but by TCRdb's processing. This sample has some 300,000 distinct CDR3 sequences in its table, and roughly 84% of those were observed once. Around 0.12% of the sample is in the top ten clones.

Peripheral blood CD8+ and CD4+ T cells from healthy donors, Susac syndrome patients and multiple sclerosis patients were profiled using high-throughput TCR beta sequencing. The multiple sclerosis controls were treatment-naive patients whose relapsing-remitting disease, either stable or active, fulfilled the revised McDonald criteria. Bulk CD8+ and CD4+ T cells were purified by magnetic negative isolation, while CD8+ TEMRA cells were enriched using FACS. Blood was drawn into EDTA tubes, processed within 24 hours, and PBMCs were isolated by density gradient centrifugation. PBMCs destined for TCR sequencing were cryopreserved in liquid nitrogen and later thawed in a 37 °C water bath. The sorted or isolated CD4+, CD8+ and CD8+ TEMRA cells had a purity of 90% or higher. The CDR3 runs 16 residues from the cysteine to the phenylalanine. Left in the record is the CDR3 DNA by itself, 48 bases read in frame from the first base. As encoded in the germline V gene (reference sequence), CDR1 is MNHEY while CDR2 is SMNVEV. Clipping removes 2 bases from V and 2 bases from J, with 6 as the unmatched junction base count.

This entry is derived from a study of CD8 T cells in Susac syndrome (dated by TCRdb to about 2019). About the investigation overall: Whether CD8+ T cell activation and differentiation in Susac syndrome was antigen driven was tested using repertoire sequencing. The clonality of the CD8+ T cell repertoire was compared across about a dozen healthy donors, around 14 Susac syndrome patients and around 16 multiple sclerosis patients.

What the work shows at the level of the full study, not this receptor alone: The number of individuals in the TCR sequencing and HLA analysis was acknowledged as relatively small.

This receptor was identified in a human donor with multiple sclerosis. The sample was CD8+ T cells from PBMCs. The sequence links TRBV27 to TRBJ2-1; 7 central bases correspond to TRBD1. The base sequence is TGTGCCAGCAGTTTAACAGGGGAAGAGACCTACAATGAGCAGTTCTTC. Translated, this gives CASSLTGEETYNEQFF.